This T cell receptor (beta chain) comes out of a study of blood T cell repertoires in COVID-19. For the study at large: The cDNA or gDNA used as material had been derived from T cells, B-cell-depleted T cells, or PBMCs.

Sequenced by immunoSEQ multiplex PCR; TCRdb stores in-frame clones only, minus some. The sample consists of approximately 260,000 clones, 84% of them appearing once. CDR3 length equals 15 residues. V dropped 5 bases and J dropped 5 bases, with 18 bases sitting between them. The V gene's germline CDR1 is MDHEN and CDR2 SYDVKM. Sequenced material: PBMCs or T cells enriched from blood (not recorded which). The rearrangement uses TRBV28 and TRBJ1-1, with D maybe TRBD1 (5 bases). The TCR comes from a man aged 25-45 years with acute COVID-19. CDR3 loop: CASSPISGGWTEAFF. CDR3 in DNA: TGTGCCAGCAGTCCCATCTCCGGGGGGTGGACTGAAGCTTTCTTT.